The 15 T cell receptor beta chains given below trace back to one sample, sequenced in a study of OX40 agonist ivuxolimab in advanced cancers. TCRdb's copy holds only in-frame clones and misses some; the assay was immunoSEQ multiplex PCR. The sample lists more than 30,000 clones, roughly 87% occurring once. Sequencing was performed on CD4+ or CD8+ T cells sorted from blood, taken in a trial of the OX40 agonist ivuxolimab. These receptors came from an adult with an advanced solid tumor such as melanoma, head and neck, liver or kidney cancer.

The chain couples TRBV6-1 to TRBJ2-2, with D perhaps matching TRBD1 (5 bases). CDR1 and CDR2 from the germline V gene are MNHNS and SASEGT. The CDR3 runs to 15 residues. V was trimmed by 4 bases and J by 4 bases, leaving 13 bases between them. The CDR3 sequence: CASSALSGSTGELFF. The DNA for the CDR3 is TGTGCCAGCAGTGCCCTGTCAGGGTCCACCGGGGAGCTGTTTTTT.

Only a few counts were recorded for this clone. The rearrangement links TRBV27 to TRBJ2-3; TRBD1 or TRBD2 may be the D gene (5 bases each). Trimming left V 5 bases short and J 1 base short, with 16 bases between. Germline values: CDR1 MNHEY, CDR2 SMNVEV (reference sequence). The CDR3 contains 16 residues. CDR3 region: CASSPKLGRGTDTQYF. The CDR3 DNA follows: TGTGCCAGCAGTCCAAAGCTGGGGCGGGGCACAGATACGCAGTATTTT.

In its sample, this clone was seen a few times. The rearrangement links TRBV5-1 to TRBJ1-1; TRBD1 agrees at 9 bases. This CDR3 is 14 amino acids long. Germline V CDR1 and CDR2: SGHRS, YFSETQ. V was pared by 1 base and J by 6 bases, with 4 bases of the junction left unmatched. The CDR3 DNA follows: TGCGCCAGCAGCTTGATGACAGGGGGGCCTGAAGCTTTCTTT. Its translation is CASSLMTGGPEAFF. The full variable domain, in which reference TRBV5-1 and TRBJ1-1 provide the parts outside the CDR3, is KAGVTQTPRYLIKTRGQQVTLSCSPISGHRSVSWYQQTPGQGLQFLFEYFSETQRNKGNFPGRFSGRQFSNSRSEMNVSTLELGDSALYLCASSLMTGGPEAFFGQGTRLTVV.

This chain links TRBV5-1 with TRBJ2-2, with TRBD1 identical over 8 bases. The germline V gene has CDR1 SGHRS and CDR2 YFSETQ. V shed 3 bases, J shed 8 bases, and the junction held 3 bases outside the gene matches. The CDR3 runs to 13 residues. The CDR3 spells CASSYGQGGELFF. Here the CDR3 DNA reads TGCGCCAGCAGCTACGGACAGGGAGGGGAGCTGTTTTTT.

This chain connects TRBV30 to TRBJ2-5; 14 nucleotides line up with TRBD2. This CDR3 has 13 amino acids. The V and J ends lost 5 bases and 4 bases, in that order; junction bases with no gene match: 0. Germline CDR1 is GTSNPN and CDR2 is SVGIG (reference sequence). For the CDR3, the DNA is TGTGCCTGGGGACTAGCGGGAGGAGAGACCCAGTACTTC. It encodes CAWGLAGGETQYF.

This chain uses TRBV30 with TRBJ2-7; 10 bases fit TRBD1. This CDR3 is built from 14 residues. Unmatched junction bases numbered 4, after V lost 3 bases and J lost 2 bases. The V gene's germline CDR1 is GTSNPN and CDR2 SVGIG (reference sequence). The CDR3 region is CAWSGQGDPYEQYF. The CDR3 coding sequence is TGTGCCTGGAGCGGACAGGGGGACCCCTACGAGCAGTACTTC.

The chain recombines TRBV7-9 with TRBJ1-4; D remains unclear. CDR3 length equals 11 residues. Trimming left V 5 bases short and J 11 bases short, with 9 bases between. The V gene's germline CDR1 is SEHNR and CDR2 FQNEAQ (reference sequence). The CDR3 loop is CASSRESKLFF. CDR3 sequence (DNA): TGTGCCAGCAGCCGAGAGTCCAAACTGTTTTTT.

The chain employs TRBV30 and TRBJ1-2; 8 bases map to TRBD1. The CDR3 length is 14 residues. The V gene's germline CDR1 is GTSNPN and CDR2 SVGIG (reference sequence). J lost 6 bases, V lost 3 bases, and 9 bases had no gene match. The CDR3 protein is CAWRRDRGGHGYTF. The CDR3 bases are TGTGCCTGGAGGCGAGACAGGGGAGGGCATGGCTACACCTTC.

This clone was recorded only once. The chain recombines TRBV10-1 with TRBJ1-4; the match to TRBD1 covers 7 bases. CDR3 length: 14 amino acids. Germline CDR1 reads WNHNN; CDR2 reads SYGVQD (reference sequence). J gave up 5 bases and V 3 bases, and 3 bases lay outside the gene matches. The CDR3, as DNA: TGCGCCAGCAGTGAAGGGGGCCTAAATGAAAAACTGTTTTTT. Translating it yields CASSEGGLNEKLFF.

This clone was observed a single time. The J gene is TRBJ2-5, the V gene TRBV12-5; D is unclear. In germline, CDR1 is LGHNT, CDR2 FRNRAP. The CDR3 has 13 residues. V lost 3 bases to trimming and J lost 3 bases, with 8 bases between them. Written as DNA, the CDR3 is TGTGCTAGTGGTTTTGGATGGGAAGAGACCCAGTACTTC. Translated, it gives CASGFGWEETQYF.

This clone was counted a single time. The V gene is TRBV6-5, the J gene TRBJ1-4, with a tentative D call TRBD1 (6 bases). Germline loops: CDR1 MNHEY, CDR2 SVGAGI. The CDR3 sequence is 15 residues long. Trimming stripped 7 bases from V and 6 bases from J, with 18 bases between. CDR3 region: CASTPGGGPHEKLFF. Here the CDR3 DNA reads TGTGCCAGCACCCCAGGCGGGGGGCCTCATGAAAAACTGTTTTTT.

In its sample, this clone was seen once. The CDR3 DNA reads as TGTGCCAGCAGCAGACAGGGAGCCTACGAGCAGTACTTC. This gives the protein CASSRQGAYEQYF. This chain joins TRBV7-2 and TRBJ2-7; TRBD1 aligns across 7 bases. J gave up 2 bases and V 5 bases, and 3 bases lay outside the gene matches. CDR1 and CDR2 (germline): SGHTA, FQGNSA. This CDR3 comprises 13 residues.

V usage is TRBV7-3 and J usage is TRBJ2-1, with 12 bases lining up with TRBD2. Germline V gene lookup returns CDR1 SGHTA and CDR2 FQGTGA. This CDR3 is 15 amino acids long. V gave up 5 bases and J gave up 6 bases; unmatched junction bases: 5. The CDR3 sequence is CASSDGTSGFNEQFF. Written as DNA, the CDR3 is TGTGCCAGCAGCGACGGGACTAGCGGGTTCAATGAGCAGTTCTTC.

This clone appeared once. The chain couples TRBV5-5 to TRBJ2-1, with D perhaps given as TRBD1 or TRBD2 (5 bases each). Trimming cost V 5 bases and J 0 bases, with 15 bases left between them. This CDR3 region has 16 residues. Germline V gene lookup returns CDR1 SGHKS and CDR2 YYEKEE (reference sequence). The CDR3 bases are TGTGCCAGCAGGAGGGTACGTGACAGCTCCTACAATGAGCAGTTCTTC. Its protein is CASRRVRDSSYNEQFF.

This clone occurred a few times. The gene calls are TRBV5-1 and TRBJ2-1; D gene uncertain. Germline lookup yields CDR1 SGHRS and CDR2 YFSETQ. Trimming took off 0 bases at V and 6 bases at J, with 4 bases between the two ends. This CDR3 spans 12 amino acids. CDR3 nucleotide sequence: TGCGCCAGCAGCTTGGCGGGCAATGAGCAGTTCTTC. This sequence encodes CASSLAGNEQFF. Drawing the rest from reference TRBV5-1 and TRBJ2-1, the complete variable domain is KAGVTQTPRYLIKTRGQQVTLSCSPISGHRSVSWYQQTPGQGLQFLFEYFSETQRNKGNFPGRFSGRQFSNSRSEMNVSTLELGDSALYLCASSLAGNEQFFGPGTRLTVL.